This TCR delta chain was captured by sequencing in a study of gamma-delta T cells after stem cell transplantation. TCRdb called clones from the RT-PCR reads again using CATT. In the table there are 11,000 or so delta-chain clones, 1% to 1.5% of which are singletons. This CDR3 comprises 19 residues. V was pared by 3 bases and J by 1 base, with 13 bases of the junction left unmatched. Germline CDR1 is GEAIGNYY and CDR2 is EKD. As to this clone: The protein TCRdb gives is from a much larger clone and does not agree with this DNA's translation at residue 5, likely a read error; the protein shown here comes from the DNA.

The TCR sequence derives from a human donor. It is not recorded whose cells these are; they may come from a transplant donor. The chain is built from TRDV2 and TRDJ1; TRDD3 aligns across 13 bases. Sequenced input: gamma-delta T cells. The CDR3 reads CACDPVLGDTLRSTDKLIF. The CDR3 bases are TGTGCCTGTGACCCCGTACTGGGGGATACGCTGAGAAGCACCGATAAACTCATCTTT.